A selection of T cell receptor beta chains follows, all from one sample in a study of human T cells and chemical hapten exposure. One entry per CDR3 protein, called by TCRdb with MiXCR from the 5' RACE reads. Counted here are about 110,000 distinct CDR3 sequences, around 20% occurring once; the ten biggest clones make up 2.8%. These receptors were collected from a human donor in good health. The CDR3 runs from the conserved cysteine through the conserved F or W. The order of the fields is V gene, D gene, J gene, clone size, CDR3 protein, CDR3 DNA. The D gene is left open where the match is weak. The size entry is marked missing in some rows and otherwise reads once, few, many or a size class.

>TRBV5-1|TRBD1|TRBJ2-7|NA
CASSPDRGQGEQYF
TGCGCCAGCAGCCCGGACAGGGGGCAGGGGGAGCAGTACTTC
>TRBV29-1|NA|TRBJ1-1|few
CSAIREDTEAFF
TGCAGCGCCATCAGGGAAGACACTGAAGCTTTCTTT
>TRBV11-2|NA|TRBJ1-2|few
CASSLTGTALNYGYTF
TGTGCCAGCAGCTTAACCGGGACCGCCCTTAACTATGGCTACACCTTC
>TRBV11-2|NA|TRBJ2-1|NA
CASSSISTPEQFF
TGTGCCAGCAGCTCCATCTCGACCCCGGAGCAGTTCTTC
>TRBV21-1|NA|TRBJ1-5|NA
CASSIFRDRGVSGNQPQHF
TGTGCCAGCAGCATTTTCCGGGACAGGGGAGTTTCGGGCAATCAGCCCCAGCATTTT
>TRBV9|NA|TRBJ1-1|few
CASTEPEQGLMNTEAFF
TGTGCCAGCACCGAGCCCGAGCAGGGTCTTATGAACACTGAAGCTTTCTTT
>TRBV10-3|NA|TRBJ1-2|few
CAISETGARGYTF
TGTGCCATCAGTGAAACGGGGGCGCGCGGCTACACCTTC
>TRBV5-1|NA|TRBJ2-1|few
CASRVGNEQFF
TGCGCCAGCAGAGTAGGGAATGAGCAGTTCTTC
>TRBV28|NA|TRBJ2-7|few
CASRSDLYEQYF
TGTGCCAGCAGATCGGACCTCTACGAGCAGTACTTC
>TRBV21-1|NA|TRBJ2-7|NA
CASSPRSVWQYF
TGTGCCAGCAGCCCCCGTAGCGTCTGGCAGTACTTC
>TRBV28|TRBD2|TRBJ2-4|few
CASSLSFAGERDIQYF
TGTGCCAGCAGTCTATCCTTTGCGGGAGAACGAGACATTCAGTACTTC
>TRBV27|NA|TRBJ2-7|NA
CASSPTGLEQYF
TGTGCCAGCAGTCCGACAGGCCTCGAGCAGTACTTC
>TRBV28|NA|TRBJ1-5|NA
CASSFHESNQPQHF
TGTGCCAGCAGTTTCCACGAAAGCAATCAGCCCCAGCATTTT
>TRBV6-5|NA|TRBJ1-4|NA
CASSPRGSYEKLFF
TGTGCCAGCAGTCCGCGGGGGTCCTACGAAAAACTGTTTTTT
>TRBV6-6|NA|TRBJ2-7|NA
CASSYAGYEQYF
TGTGCCAGCAGTTACGCCGGCTACGAGCAGTACTTC
>TRBV28|TRBD1|TRBJ2-1|few
CASSLGRGLGYNEQFF
TGTGCCAGCAGCTTAGGCAGGGGGCTAGGGTACAATGAGCAGTTCTTC
>TRBV7-9|TRBD2|TRBJ2-1|few
CASSFLGTSGRGTYNEQFF
TGTGCCAGCAGCTTTCTCGGGACTAGCGGGAGGGGGACCTACAATGAGCAGTTCTTC
>TRBV20-1|NA|TRBJ2-3|NA
CSAPSRKGSTDTQYF
TGCAGTGCCCCCTCTCGAAAAGGGTCCACAGATACGCAGTATTTT
>TRBV3-1|TRBD2|TRBJ2-3|few
CASSPGLGFGADTQYF
TGTGCCAGCAGCCCGGGACTAGGATTTGGCGCAGATACGCAGTATTTT
>TRBV11-2|TRBD2|TRBJ2-3|few
CASSLVASGRNTDTQYF
TGTGCCAGCAGCTTAGTGGCTAGCGGGAGGAACACAGATACGCAGTATTTT
>TRBV6-2/TRBV6-3|NA|TRBJ2-7|NA
CASSYPDTTYEQYF
TGTGCCAGCAGTTACCCGGACACTACCTACGAGCAGTACTTC
>TRBV6-5|NA|TRBJ2-1|few
CASSGISGSSYNEQFF
TGTGCCAGCAGTGGGATTAGCGGAAGCTCCTACAATGAGCAGTTCTTC
>TRBV9|TRBD1|TRBJ2-7|NA
CASSASGTGSHEQYF
TGTGCCAGCAGCGCGTCCGGGACAGGGTCCCACGAGCAGTACTTC
>TRBV30|NA|TRBJ1-2|few
CAWRGTYGYTF
TGTGCCTGGAGGGGCACGTATGGCTACACCTTC
>TRBV29-1|TRBD1|TRBJ2-2|NA
CSVSGQGTNTGELFF
TGCAGCGTCTCCGGACAGGGCACGAACACCGGGGAGCTGTTTTTT
>TRBV3-1|NA|TRBJ2-1|few
CASSQTPLRADNEQFF
TGTGCCAGCAGCCAAACTCCCCTCCGGGCCGACAATGAGCAGTTCTTC
>TRBV6-1|NA|TRBJ2-7|few
CASSEVGLYEQYF
TGTGCCAGCAGTGAAGTGGGCCTCTACGAGCAGTACTTC
>TRBV20-1|NA|TRBJ2-2|NA
CSASMEGITGELFF
TGCAGTGCTAGTATGGAGGGCATCACCGGGGAGCTGTTTTTT
>TRBV25-1|NA|TRBJ1-6|NA
CASSGKGFGPGTSPLHF
TGTGCCAGCAGCGGTAAAGGGTTCGGACCAGGGACTTCACCCCTCCACTTT
>TRBV6-1|NA|TRBJ1-5|NA
CASSELGYYNQPQHF
TGTGCCAGCAGTGAACTGGGGTACTACAATCAGCCCCAGCATTTT
>TRBV2|NA|TRBJ2-1|NA
CASSVPARQFF
TGTGCCAGCAGTGTTCCGGCCAGGCAGTTCTTC
>TRBV11-1|TRBD2|TRBJ2-3|few
CASRKRLASNRDTQYF
TGTGCCAGCAGGAAGAGACTAGCGAGTAATCGAGATACGCAGTATTTT
>TRBV5-1|TRBD2|TRBJ2-1|NA
CASSSGLAGSLNEQFF
TGCGCCAGCAGCTCGGGACTAGCGGGTAGTTTGAATGAGCAGTTCTTC
>TRBV28|TRBD2|TRBJ2-7|NA
CASSLSGTYEQYF
TGTGCCAGCAGTCTGAGCGGGACCTACGAGCAGTACTTC
>TRBV27|TRBD1|TRBJ2-6|NA
CASSLIGTGVSGANVLTF
TGTGCCAGCAGTTTAATTGGGACAGGGGTGTCTGGGGCCAACGTCCTGACTTTC
>TRBV9|NA|TRBJ1-5|few
CASSVGEGSNQPQHF
TGTGCCAGCAGCGTAGGGGAGGGTAGCAATCAGCCCCAGCATTTT
>TRBV6-5|TRBD1|TRBJ1-3|NA
CASSYGGTGGNTIYF
TGTGCCAGCAGTTACGGAGGGACAGGTGGAAACACCATATATTTT
>TRBV9|TRBD2|TRBJ2-7|NA
CASSVEASGTYEQYF
TGTGCCAGCAGCGTAGAGGCTAGCGGAACCTACGAGCAGTACTTC
>TRBV5-1|TRBD2|TRBJ2-3|NA
CASRGTGTSGPDSTQYF
TGCGCCAGCAGAGGGACCGGGACTAGCGGGCCGGATAGTACGCAGTATTTT
>TRBV29-1|TRBD2|TRBJ2-7|NA
CSVEGWAGALSYEQYF
TGCAGCGTTGAGGGGTGGGCGGGAGCACTCTCCTACGAGCAGTACTTC
>TRBV6-5|TRBD2|TRBJ2-5|few
CASSYGIAGKAQYF
TGTGCCAGCAGTTACGGAATAGCGGGAAAGGCCCAGTACTTC
>TRBV5-1|TRBD1|TRBJ2-3|NA
CASSSRDRGTDTQYF
TGCGCCAGCAGCTCCCGGGACAGGGGCACAGATACGCAGTATTTT
>TRBV20-1|NA|TRBJ2-7|NA
CSARKPGTASYEQYF
TGCAGTGCTCGCAAACCCGGGACTGCATCTTACGAGCAGTACTTC
>TRBV9|TRBD1|TRBJ1-1|NA
CASSLDRAGNTEAFF
TGTGCCAGCAGCTTAGACAGGGCGGGGAACACTGAAGCTTTCTTT
>TRBV12-3/TRBV12-4|NA|TRBJ2-2|NA
CASSLYRDPAGELFF
TGTGCCAGCAGTTTGTATCGGGACCCGGCCGGGGAGCTGTTTTTT
>TRBV27|NA|TRBJ2-6|few
CASSELGSGANVLTF
TGTGCCAGCAGTGAATTGGGCTCTGGGGCCAACGTCCTGACTTTC
>TRBV20-1|NA|TRBJ2-3|few
CSAREVGTDTQYF
TGCAGTGCAAGGGAGGTGGGCACAGATACGCAGTATTTT
>TRBV7-9|TRBD2|TRBJ2-3|NA
CASSPSPGGRSTDTQYF
TGTGCCAGCAGCCCCTCCCCTGGCGGGAGGAGTACAGATACGCAGTATTTT
>TRBV30|NA|TRBJ2-6|NA
CAARGPGANVLTF
TGTGCGGCTCGAGGGCCCGGGGCCAACGTCCTGACTTTC
>TRBV20-1|NA|TRBJ1-5|NA
CSAAYMEGGNQPQHF
TGCAGTGCCGCCTATATGGAGGGGGGCAATCAGCCCCAGCATTTT
>TRBV18|TRBD1|TRBJ1-4|few
CASSAGTVLDKLFF
TGTGCCAGCTCCGCCGGGACAGTATTGGATAAACTGTTTTTT
>TRBV28|NA|TRBJ1-5|NA
CASTPGRNNQPQHF
TGTGCCAGCACTCCGGGGCGGAACAATCAGCCCCAGCATTTT
>TRBV20-1|NA|TRBJ1-1|many
CSSKGSMNTEAFF
TGCAGTTCCAAGGGTTCCATGAACACTGAAGCTTTCTTT
>TRBV9|NA|TRBJ2-5|NA
CASSVDVGFQETQYF
TGTGCCAGCAGCGTAGATGTGGGTTTCCAAGAGACCCAGTACTTC
>TRBV18|NA|TRBJ1-3|NA
CASSPNVQGGNTIYF
TGTGCCAGCTCACCGAACGTTCAGGGTGGCAACACCATATATTTT
>TRBV14|NA|TRBJ2-5|few
CASSQRRETQYF
TGTGCCAGCAGCCAGAGGCGTGAGACCCAGTACTTC
>TRBV6-5|TRBD1|TRBJ1-2|NA
CASSYTTGTAYGYTF
TGTGCCAGCAGTTACACAACGGGGACAGCCTATGGCTACACCTTC
>TRBV7-6|TRBD2|TRBJ2-3|NA
CASSPSGRADTQYF
TGTGCCAGCAGCCCTAGCGGGAGAGCAGATACGCAGTATTTT
>TRBV20-1|NA|TRBJ2-3|many
CSASRRLATDTQYF
TGCAGTGCTAGTAGGCGTCTAGCGACCGATACGCAGTATTTT